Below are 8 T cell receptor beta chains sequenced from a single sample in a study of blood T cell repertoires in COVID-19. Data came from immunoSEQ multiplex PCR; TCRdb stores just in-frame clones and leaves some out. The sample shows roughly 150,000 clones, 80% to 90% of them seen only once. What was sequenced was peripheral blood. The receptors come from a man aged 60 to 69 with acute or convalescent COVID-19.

CDR3 bases: TGTGCCAGCAGTAGGGACAGAAATTCACCCCTCCACTTT. Amino acid sequence: CASSRDRNSPLHF. The chain combines TRBV12-3 or TRBV12-4 with TRBJ1-6; TRBD1 aligns across 7 bases. V shed 5 bases and J 7 bases; nucleotides not matched to a gene: 2. The CDR3 extends over 13 amino acids.

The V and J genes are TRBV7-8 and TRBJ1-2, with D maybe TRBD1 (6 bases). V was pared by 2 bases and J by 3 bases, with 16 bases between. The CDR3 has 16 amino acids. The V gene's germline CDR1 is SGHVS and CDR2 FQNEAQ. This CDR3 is CASSLLSQGMDYGYTF. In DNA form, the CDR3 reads TGTGCCAGCAGCTTATTGTCCCAGGGGATGGACTATGGCTACACCTTC.

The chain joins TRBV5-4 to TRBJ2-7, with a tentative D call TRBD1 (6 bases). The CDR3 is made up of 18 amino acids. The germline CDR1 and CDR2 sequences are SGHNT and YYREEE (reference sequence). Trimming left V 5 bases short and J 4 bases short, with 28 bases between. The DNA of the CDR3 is TGTGCCAGCAGTGACTACCGGGACAACTACAATGCTGCATACGAGCAGTACTTC. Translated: CASSDYRDNYNAAYEQYF.

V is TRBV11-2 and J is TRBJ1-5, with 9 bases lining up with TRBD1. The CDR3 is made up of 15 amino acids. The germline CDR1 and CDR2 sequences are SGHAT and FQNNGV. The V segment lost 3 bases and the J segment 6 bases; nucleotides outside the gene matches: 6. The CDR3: CASSFGQGLGQPQHF. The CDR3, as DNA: TGTGCCAGCAGCTTCGGACAGGGGCTCGGTCAGCCCCAGCATTTT. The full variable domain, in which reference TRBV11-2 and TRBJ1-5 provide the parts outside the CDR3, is EAGVAQSPRYKIIEKRQSVAFWCNPISGHATLYWYQQILGQGPKLLIQFQNNGVVDDSQLPKDRFSAERLKGVDSTLKIQPAKLEDSAVYLCASSFGQGLGQPQHFGDGTRLSIL.

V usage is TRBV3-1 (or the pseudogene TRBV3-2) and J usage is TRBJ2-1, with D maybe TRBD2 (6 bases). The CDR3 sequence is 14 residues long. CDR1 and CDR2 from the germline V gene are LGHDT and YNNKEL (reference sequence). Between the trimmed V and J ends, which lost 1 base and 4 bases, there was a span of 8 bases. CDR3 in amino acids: CASSQVGTYNEQFF. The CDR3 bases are TGTGCCAGCAGCCAAGTGGGGACTTACAATGAGCAGTTCTTC.

CDR3 coding DNA: TGCGCCAGCAGCATGGACAGGATGAGGGAAAAACTGTTTTTT. This sequence encodes CASSMDRMREKLFF. V and J are TRBV5-1 and TRBJ1-4; 7 nucleotides match TRBD1. Germline lookup yields CDR1 SGHRS and CDR2 YFSETQ. The CDR3 consists of 14 residues. The V segment lost 4 bases and the J segment 8 bases; nucleotides outside the gene matches: 8.

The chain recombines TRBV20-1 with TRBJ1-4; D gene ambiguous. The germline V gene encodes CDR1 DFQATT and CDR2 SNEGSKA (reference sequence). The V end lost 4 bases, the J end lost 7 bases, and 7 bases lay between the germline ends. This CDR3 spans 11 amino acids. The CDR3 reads CSATGSEKLFF. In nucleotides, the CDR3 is TGCAGTGCTACAGGCAGTGAAAAACTGTTTTTT.

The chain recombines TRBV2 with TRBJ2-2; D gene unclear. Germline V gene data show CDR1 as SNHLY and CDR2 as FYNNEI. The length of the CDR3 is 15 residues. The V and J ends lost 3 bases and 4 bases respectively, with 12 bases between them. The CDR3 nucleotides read TGTGCCAGCAGTGAGATTAGTAGTGGCACCGGGGAGCTGTTTTTT. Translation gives CASSEISSGTGELFF. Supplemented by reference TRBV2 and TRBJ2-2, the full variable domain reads EPEVTQTPSHQVTQMGQEVILRCVPISNHLYFYWYRQILGQKVEFLVSFYNNEISEKSEIFDDQFSVERPDGSNFTLKIRSTKLEDSAMYFCASSEISSGTGELFFGEGSRLTVL.